This is a list of T cell receptor beta chains from one sample in a study of shared clonotypes between healthy human individuals. Produced via immunoSEQ multiplex PCR; TCRdb's table is partial and in-frame only. The table includes about 1.5 million clones, approximately 96% detected once. Sequencing input: naive CD4+ T cells sorted from blood. The source is a man younger than 40 in good health. Both conserved end residues are part of each CDR3. Fields, in order: D gene, V gene, clone size, J gene, CDR3 DNA, CDR3 protein. D genes are given only for firm matches. The size entry is marked missing in some rows and otherwise reads once, few, many or a size class.

D: .; V: TRBV5-4; size: .; J: TRBJ1-1; DNA: TGTGCCAGCAGCAGCCTAGGACAGACACTGAACACTGAAGCTTTCTTT; CDR3: CASSSLGQTLNTEAFF
D: .; V: TRBV28; size: .; J: TRBJ2-2; DNA: TGTGCCAGCGGATCACACCCGGGGTCTAACACCGGGGAGCTGTTTTTT; CDR3: CASGSHPGSNTGELFF
D: .; V: TRBV2; size: .; J: TRBJ2-2; DNA: TGTGCCAGCAGGGACACCGGGGAGCTGTTTTTT; CDR3: CASRDTGELFF
D: TRBD2; V: TRBV18; size: .; J: TRBJ2-7; DNA: TGTGCCAGCTCACCACCGAGCGGGAGGGCTTACGAGCAGTACTTC; CDR3: CASSPPSGRAYEQYF
D: TRBD2; V: TRBV19; size: .; J: TRBJ2-2; DNA: TGTGCCAGTCAGACTAGCGGGTCGGTCGGGGAGCTGTTTTTT; CDR3: CASQTSGSVGELFF
D: .; V: TRBV15; size: .; J: TRBJ1-5; DNA: TGTGCCACCAGCAGAGATCGGGCCTATCAGCCCCAGCATTTT; CDR3: CATSRDRAYQPQHF
D: .; V: TRBV7-2; size: .; J: TRBJ2-3; DNA: TGTGCCAGCAGCTTAGTTCGGGGTTTTGGAGCAGATACGCAGTATTTT; CDR3: CASSLVRGFGADTQYF
D: TRBD2; V: TRBV19; size: few; J: TRBJ2-5; DNA: TGTGCCAGTCGTCATAGCGGGAGTTGGCGGTGGGGAGAGACCCAGTACTTC; CDR3: CASRHSGSWRWGETQYF
D: TRBD2; V: TRBV7-9; size: .; J: TRBJ2-1; DNA: TGTGCCAGCAGCTTAGCCCGCGGGACTACATACAATGAGCAGTTCTTC; CDR3: CASSLARGTTYNEQFF
D: TRBD1; V: TRBV19; size: .; J: TRBJ1-1; DNA: TGTGCCAGTAGTATAGCTCCCAGCAGGGGGGAATTCACTGAAGCTTTCTTT; CDR3: CASSIAPSRGEFTEAFF
D: TRBD2; V: TRBV5-1; size: .; J: TRBJ2-3; DNA: TGCGCCAGCAGCTCGGGACTAGCGGGGCCCGATACGCAGTATTTT; CDR3: CASSSGLAGPDTQYF